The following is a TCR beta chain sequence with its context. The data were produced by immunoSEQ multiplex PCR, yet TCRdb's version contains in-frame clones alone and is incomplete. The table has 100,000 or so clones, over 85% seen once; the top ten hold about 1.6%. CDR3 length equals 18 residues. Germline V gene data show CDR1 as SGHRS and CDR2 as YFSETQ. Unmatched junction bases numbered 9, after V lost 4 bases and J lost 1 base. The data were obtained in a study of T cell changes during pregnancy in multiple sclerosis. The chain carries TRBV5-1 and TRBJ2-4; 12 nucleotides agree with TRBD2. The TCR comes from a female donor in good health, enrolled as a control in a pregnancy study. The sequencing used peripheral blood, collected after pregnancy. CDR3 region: CASSPTSGSSGAKNIQYF. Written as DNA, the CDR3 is TGCGCCAGCAGCCCGACTAGCGGGAGTTCGGGGGCCAAAAACATTCAGTACTTC.